Reported below is one T cell receptor beta chain. The protocol was immunoSEQ multiplex PCR, while the TCRdb copy is restricted to in-frame clones and leaves out a portion. In the table there are about 72,000 clones, approximately 85% of which are singletons. These data are taken from a study of blood T cell repertoires in COVID-19. Study in general: The origin of the acute and convalescent COVID-19 samples was the United States, Italy and Spain. The cDNA or gDNA used as material had been derived from T cells, B-cell-depleted T cells, or PBMCs.

The CDR3 is 18 residues long. Trimming removed 0 bases from V and 3 bases from J; junction bases left unmatched: 6. CDR1 is SGDLS, CDR2 YYNGEE, per germline. The chain recombines TRBV9 with TRBJ2-2, with TRBD2 matching over 12 bases. This receptor was taken from a man aged 50-60 years with acute or convalescent COVID-19. Sequenced material: peripheral blood. For the CDR3, the DNA is TGTGCCAGCAGCGTAGCTGGGCTAGCGGGGGGGTACACCGGGGAGCTGTTTTTT. Encoded protein: CASSVAGLAGGYTGELFF. Looking up the rest from reference TRBV9 and TRBJ2-2 gives the full variable domain: DSGVTQTPKHLITATGQRVTLRCSPRSGDLSVYWYQQSLDQGLQFLIQYYNGEERAKGNILERFSAQQFPDLHSELNLSSLELGDSALYFCASSVAGLAGGYTGELFFGEGSRLTVL.